This is a list of T cell receptor beta chains from one sample in a study of vaccination and CD4 T cells after COVID-19. These receptors' antigens are unknown. TCRdb called the PCR reads again in MiXCR, with one record for every CDR3 protein. The table lists over 6,500 distinct CDR3 sequences, 15% to 25% of them singletons, with over 20% in the top ten. The sample was CD4+ T cells from blood, cultured in vitro, taken after SARS-CoV-2 vaccination. All receptors derive from a human donor who had recovered from COVID-19. Each CDR3 is given with its conserved first and last residue. Each record gives: clone size, V gene, D gene, J gene, CDR3 protein, CDR3 DNA. D genes are given only for firm matches. For some rows the clone size is stated as once, few or many, or as a class when expanded; others skip it.

clone size: medium-sized; V gene: TRBV6-1; D gene: .; J gene: TRBJ2-3; CDR3 protein: CASSGQTDTQYF; CDR3 DNA: TGTGCCAGCAGTGGACAGACAGATACGCAGTATTTT
clone size: medium-sized; V gene: TRBV20-1; D gene: .; J gene: TRBJ2-7; CDR3 protein: CSAPTGISWQYF; CDR3 DNA: TGCAGTGCCCCCACAGGGATCAGTTGGCAGTACTTC
clone size: medium-sized; V gene: TRBV6-1; D gene: .; J gene: TRBJ2-4; CDR3 protein: CASSLPKLAKNIQYF; CDR3 DNA: TGTGCCAGCAGCCTACCCAAGTTAGCCAAAAACATTCAGTACTTC
clone size: medium-sized; V gene: TRBV20-1; D gene: TRBD2; J gene: TRBJ2-5; CDR3 protein: CSARDDGTRSQETQYF; CDR3 DNA: TGCAGTGCTAGAGATGACGGGACTAGGTCCCAAGAGACCCAGTACTTC
clone size: .; V gene: TRBV24-1; D gene: .; J gene: TRBJ1-3; CDR3 protein: CATSEVVVGPSGNTIYF; CDR3 DNA: TGTGCCACCAGTGAAGTAGTAGTGGGGCCCTCTGGAAACACCATATATTTT
clone size: few; V gene: TRBV6-1; D gene: .; J gene: TRBJ1-1; CDR3 protein: CASDGTLEAFF; CDR3 DNA: TGTGCCAGCGACGGGACCCTTGAAGCTTTCTTT
clone size: .; V gene: TRBV20-1; D gene: TRBD2; J gene: TRBJ2-5; CDR3 protein: CSAYLLTSGRSVGETQYF; CDR3 DNA: TGCAGTGCTTATCTATTGACTAGCGGGAGATCGGTGGGGGAGACCCAGTACTTC
clone size: few; V gene: TRBV6-2/TRBV6-3; D gene: TRBD2; J gene: TRBJ2-7; CDR3 protein: CASRRLANHEQYF; CDR3 DNA: TGTGCCAGCAGGCGACTAGCGAATCACGAGCAGTACTTC
clone size: many; V gene: TRBV7-9; D gene: .; J gene: TRBJ2-3; CDR3 protein: CASSLKEGPDTQYF; CDR3 DNA: TGTGCCAGCAGCCTGAAGGAGGGTCCCGATACGCAGTATTTT
clone size: .; V gene: TRBV5-6; D gene: .; J gene: TRBJ1-1; CDR3 protein: CASSGRAEAFF; CDR3 DNA: TGTGCCAGCAGCGGTCGTGCTGAAGCTTTCTTT
clone size: few; V gene: TRBV28; D gene: TRBD2; J gene: TRBJ2-7; CDR3 protein: CASSFVPSGGVTSYEQYF; CDR3 DNA: TGTGCCAGCAGTTTTGTGCCTAGCGGGGGGGTAACATCTTACGAGCAGTACTTC
clone size: .; V gene: TRBV12-3/TRBV12-4; D gene: .; J gene: TRBJ2-5; CDR3 protein: CASSFPGARETQYF; CDR3 DNA: TGTGCCAGCAGTTTTCCGGGAGCGCGGGAGACCCAGTACTTC
clone size: few; V gene: TRBV19; D gene: .; J gene: TRBJ1-1; CDR3 protein: CASSISPGRLRAFF; CDR3 DNA: TGTGCCAGTAGTATTTCACCGGGACGCCTTCGGGCTTTCTTT
clone size: few; V gene: TRBV29-1; D gene: .; J gene: TRBJ2-5; CDR3 protein: CSVNLQETQYF; CDR3 DNA: TGCAGCGTTAATCTGCAAGAGACCCAGTACTTC
clone size: medium-sized; V gene: TRBV6-1; D gene: .; J gene: TRBJ1-5; CDR3 protein: CASSPDSLNQPQHF; CDR3 DNA: TGTGCCAGCAGTCCGGACAGCCTCAATCAGCCCCAGCATTTT
clone size: few; V gene: TRBV19; D gene: .; J gene: TRBJ2-3; CDR3 protein: CASSIMTGRSKDTQYF; CDR3 DNA: TGTGCCAGTAGTATCATGACAGGACGGAGCAAAGATACGCAGTATTTT
clone size: .; V gene: TRBV11-2; D gene: .; J gene: TRBJ2-3; CDR3 protein: CASSLGVPDTQYF; CDR3 DNA: TGTGCCAGCAGCTTAGGTGTCCCAGATACGCAGTATTTT
clone size: .; V gene: TRBV7-6; D gene: TRBD2; J gene: TRBJ2-1; CDR3 protein: CASSSGGSGIIPYNEQFF; CDR3 DNA: TGTGCCAGCAGTTCCGGCGGTAGCGGGATTATTCCGTACAATGAGCAGTTCTTC
clone size: .; V gene: TRBV5-1; D gene: TRBD1; J gene: TRBJ1-1; CDR3 protein: CASSVQGARGTEAFF; CDR3 DNA: TGCGCCAGCAGCGTACAGGGGGCGCGGGGCACTGAAGCTTTCTTT
clone size: medium-sized; V gene: TRBV20-1; D gene: .; J gene: TRBJ2-5; CDR3 protein: CGWPFRDKGMETQYF; CDR3 DNA: TGCGGTTGGCCCTTCCGGGACAAGGGGATGGAGACCCAGTACTTC
clone size: few; V gene: TRBV11-2; D gene: TRBD2; J gene: TRBJ2-7; CDR3 protein: CASSLLAGETYEQYF; CDR3 DNA: TGTGCCAGCAGCCTTCTAGCGGGGGAAACCTACGAGCAGTACTTC
clone size: few; V gene: TRBV6-1; D gene: .; J gene: TRBJ1-3; CDR3 protein: CASSLGEPRGGTIYF; CDR3 DNA: TGTGCCAGCAGCCTCGGAGAACCCAGGGGAGGCACCATATATTTT
clone size: few; V gene: TRBV28; D gene: .; J gene: TRBJ1-1; CDR3 protein: CASTKQGPNTEAFF; CDR3 DNA: TGTGCCAGCACCAAGCAGGGTCCGAACACTGAAGCTTTCTTT
clone size: .; V gene: TRBV6-5; D gene: .; J gene: TRBJ2-7; CDR3 protein: CASSYSNRVGSYEQYF; CDR3 DNA: TGTGCCAGCAGTTACTCGAACAGGGTCGGCTCCTACGAGCAGTACTTC
clone size: few; V gene: TRBV12-3/TRBV12-4; D gene: .; J gene: TRBJ2-1; CDR3 protein: CASTSYNEQFF; CDR3 DNA: TGTGCCAGCACAAGCTACAATGAGCAGTTCTTC
clone size: few; V gene: TRBV27; D gene: .; J gene: TRBJ2-3; CDR3 protein: CASMVNTRAGTQYF; CDR3 DNA: TGTGCCAGCATGGTTAACACCCGCGCCGGTACGCAGTATTTT
clone size: large; V gene: TRBV6-5; D gene: .; J gene: TRBJ1-2; CDR3 protein: CASSYSQAPYGYTF; CDR3 DNA: TGTGCCAGCAGTTACTCGCAGGCACCGTATGGCTACACCTTC
clone size: .; V gene: TRBV5-1; D gene: TRBD1; J gene: TRBJ1-2; CDR3 protein: CASSSGQSYTF; CDR3 DNA: TGCGCCAGCAGCTCGGGACAGTCCTACACCTTC
clone size: medium-sized; V gene: TRBV7-2; D gene: .; J gene: TRBJ1-2; CDR3 protein: CASSSGSSSTNYGYTF; CDR3 DNA: TGTGCCAGCAGCTCGGGGAGCTCATCTACTAACTATGGCTACACCTTC
clone size: many; V gene: TRBV10-1; D gene: .; J gene: TRBJ2-7; CDR3 protein: CASSGEQYF; CDR3 DNA: TGCGCCAGCAGTGGGGAGCAGTACTTC
clone size: medium-sized; V gene: TRBV10-3; D gene: .; J gene: TRBJ2-7; CDR3 protein: CAIGESSYEQYF; CDR3 DNA: TGTGCCATCGGGGAGAGCTCCTACGAGCAGTACTTC
clone size: .; V gene: TRBV29-1; D gene: TRBD1; J gene: TRBJ2-2; CDR3 protein: CSVDRGGTGELFF; CDR3 DNA: TGCAGCGTGGACAGGGGGGGAACCGGGGAGCTGTTTTTT
clone size: many; V gene: TRBV6-1; D gene: .; J gene: TRBJ1-2; CDR3 protein: CASSVESRGGYTF; CDR3 DNA: TGTGCCAGCAGTGTAGAGTCCAGGGGCGGCTACACCTTC
clone size: .; V gene: TRBV7-9; D gene: .; J gene: TRBJ2-3; CDR3 protein: CASSSLAQGSDTQYF; CDR3 DNA: TGTGCCAGCAGCTCGCTTGCCCAGGGTTCAGATACGCAGTATTTT
clone size: few; V gene: TRBV27; D gene: .; J gene: TRBJ2-3; CDR3 protein: CASSLGVGDTQYF; CDR3 DNA: TGTGCCAGCAGTTTAGGAGTAGGGGATACGCAGTATTTT
clone size: medium-sized; V gene: TRBV7-2; D gene: TRBD2; J gene: TRBJ2-5; CDR3 protein: CASSPGSGRGETQYF; CDR3 DNA: TGTGCCAGCAGCCCAGGGAGCGGGAGAGGAGAGACCCAGTACTTC
clone size: few; V gene: TRBV18; D gene: TRBD1; J gene: TRBJ1-5; CDR3 protein: CASSPDRAGSGQPQHF; CDR3 DNA: TGTGCCAGCTCACCAGACAGGGCCGGGAGTGGTCAGCCCCAGCATTTT
clone size: medium-sized; V gene: TRBV7-2; D gene: .; J gene: TRBJ2-5; CDR3 protein: CASSSSFQETQYF; CDR3 DNA: TGTGCCAGCAGTTCTAGCTTCCAAGAGACCCAGTACTTC
clone size: .; V gene: TRBV28; D gene: .; J gene: TRBJ2-7; CDR3 protein: CASSLHEYEQYF; CDR3 DNA: TGTGCCAGCAGTTTACACGAGTACGAGCAGTACTTC
clone size: .; V gene: TRBV20-1; D gene: .; J gene: TRBJ2-7; CDR3 protein: CSALPPGTKYEQYF; CDR3 DNA: TGCAGTGCCCTCCCGCCCGGGACAAAATACGAGCAGTACTTC
clone size: medium-sized; V gene: TRBV18; D gene: TRBD2; J gene: TRBJ2-3; CDR3 protein: CASTLAGAGDTQYF; CDR3 DNA: TGTGCCAGCACGTTAGCGGGAGCGGGAGATACGCAGTATTTT
clone size: many; V gene: TRBV21-1; D gene: .; J gene: TRBJ1-6; CDR3 protein: CASSKEYPPLHF; CDR3 DNA: TGTGCCAGCAGCAAAGAATACCCACCCCTCCACTTT
clone size: .; V gene: TRBV19; D gene: .; J gene: TRBJ1-5; CDR3 protein: CASTPQGNFQPQHF; CDR3 DNA: TGTGCCAGTACCCCTCAGGGTAATTTCCAGCCCCAGCATTTT
clone size: few; V gene: TRBV20-1; D gene: .; J gene: TRBJ2-2; CDR3 protein: CSASRSQVRSGELFF; CDR3 DNA: TGCAGTGCTAGTCGATCGCAGGTTAGGTCCGGGGAGCTGTTTTTT
clone size: .; V gene: TRBV19; D gene: .; J gene: TRBJ2-1; CDR3 protein: CASSISRSNNEQFF; CDR3 DNA: TGTGCCAGTAGTATATCGCGGTCAAACAATGAGCAGTTCTTC
clone size: .; V gene: TRBV6-4; D gene: .; J gene: TRBJ1-2; CDR3 protein: CASSDSGNGNYGYTF; CDR3 DNA: TGTGCCAGCAGTGACTCAGGGAACGGGAACTATGGCTACACCTTC
clone size: .; V gene: TRBV7-9; D gene: TRBD1; J gene: TRBJ2-2; CDR3 protein: CASQGQINTGELFF; CDR3 DNA: TGTGCCAGTCAGGGACAGATTAACACCGGGGAGCTGTTTTTT
clone size: medium-sized; V gene: TRBV7-9; D gene: .; J gene: TRBJ1-6; CDR3 protein: CASSGYRASSPLHF; CDR3 DNA: TGTGCCAGCAGCGGGTACAGGGCGAGTTCACCCCTCCACTTT
clone size: .; V gene: TRBV28; D gene: .; J gene: TRBJ2-7; CDR3 protein: CASSTPGRVGANF; CDR3 DNA: TGTGCCAGCAGTACCCCGGGGCGGGTGGGGGCCAACTTC